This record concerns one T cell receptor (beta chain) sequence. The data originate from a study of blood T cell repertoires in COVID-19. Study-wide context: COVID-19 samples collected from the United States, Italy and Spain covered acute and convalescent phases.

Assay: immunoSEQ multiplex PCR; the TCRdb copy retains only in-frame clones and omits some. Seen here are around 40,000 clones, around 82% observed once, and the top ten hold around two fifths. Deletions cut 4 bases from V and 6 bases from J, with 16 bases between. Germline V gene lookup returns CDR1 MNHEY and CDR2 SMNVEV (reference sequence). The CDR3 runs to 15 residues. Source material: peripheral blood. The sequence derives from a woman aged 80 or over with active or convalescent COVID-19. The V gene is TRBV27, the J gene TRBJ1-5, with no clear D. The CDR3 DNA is TGTGCCAGCAGTTGGAATGGAGTCTCGGGTCAGCCCCAGCATTTT. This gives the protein CASSWNGVSGQPQHF.